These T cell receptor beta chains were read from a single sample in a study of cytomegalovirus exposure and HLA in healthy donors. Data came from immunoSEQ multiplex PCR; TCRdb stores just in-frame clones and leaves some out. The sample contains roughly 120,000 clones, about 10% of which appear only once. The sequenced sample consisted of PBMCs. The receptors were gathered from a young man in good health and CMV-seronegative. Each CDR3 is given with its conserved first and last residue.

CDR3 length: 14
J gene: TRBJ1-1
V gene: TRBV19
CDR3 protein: CASSATGMATEAFF

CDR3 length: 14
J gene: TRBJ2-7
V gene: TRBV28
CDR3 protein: CASRVDRGSHEQYF

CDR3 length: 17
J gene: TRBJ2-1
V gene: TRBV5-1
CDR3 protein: CASSLPLTSGGHNEQFF

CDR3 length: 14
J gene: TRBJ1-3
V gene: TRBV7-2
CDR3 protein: CASSDTYPGNTIYF

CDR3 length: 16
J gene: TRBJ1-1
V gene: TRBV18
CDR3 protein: CASSPSRQALNTEAFF

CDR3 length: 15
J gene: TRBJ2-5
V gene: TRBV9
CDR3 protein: CASSVAGGRGETQYF

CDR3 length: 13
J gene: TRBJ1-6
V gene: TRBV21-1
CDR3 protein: CASSKTGVSPLHF

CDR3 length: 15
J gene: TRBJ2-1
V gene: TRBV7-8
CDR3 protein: CASSLVASGILEQFF

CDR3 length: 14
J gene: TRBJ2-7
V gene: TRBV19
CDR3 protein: CASSPTGGTYEQYF

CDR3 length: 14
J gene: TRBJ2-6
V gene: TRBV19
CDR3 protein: CASSQQSGANVLTF

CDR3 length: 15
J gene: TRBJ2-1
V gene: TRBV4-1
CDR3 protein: CASSPSGTGYNEQFF

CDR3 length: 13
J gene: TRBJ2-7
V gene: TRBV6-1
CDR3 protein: CASSESGTYEQYF

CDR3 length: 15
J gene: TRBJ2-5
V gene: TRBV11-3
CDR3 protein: CASSPRGTSGRTQYF

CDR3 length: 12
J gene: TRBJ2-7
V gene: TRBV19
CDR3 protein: CASSTQGYEQYF

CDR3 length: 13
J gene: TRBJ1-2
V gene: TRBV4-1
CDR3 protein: CASSPRRQYGYTF

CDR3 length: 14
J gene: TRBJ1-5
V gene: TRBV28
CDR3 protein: CASSVQTGVQPQHF

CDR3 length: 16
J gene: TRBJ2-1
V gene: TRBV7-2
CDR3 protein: CASSLEGAGVRNEQFF

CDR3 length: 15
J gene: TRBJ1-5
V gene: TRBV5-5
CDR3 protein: CASSLEFQGNQPQHF

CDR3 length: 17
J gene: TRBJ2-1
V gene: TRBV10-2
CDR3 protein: CASSVGDRTIYGNEQFF

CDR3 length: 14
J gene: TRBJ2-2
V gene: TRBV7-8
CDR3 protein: CASTGAINTGELFF

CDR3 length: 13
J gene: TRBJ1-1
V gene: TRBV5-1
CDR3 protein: CASSPQGAAEAFF

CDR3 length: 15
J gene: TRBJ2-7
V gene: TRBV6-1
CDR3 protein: CASTESLLYSYEQYF

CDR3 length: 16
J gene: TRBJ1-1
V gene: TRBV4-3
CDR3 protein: CASSQVGTGRNTEAFF

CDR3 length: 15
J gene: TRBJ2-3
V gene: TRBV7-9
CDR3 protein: CASSYGQGETDTQYF

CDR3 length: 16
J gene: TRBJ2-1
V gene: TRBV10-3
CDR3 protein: CAISDPGQGSYNEQFF

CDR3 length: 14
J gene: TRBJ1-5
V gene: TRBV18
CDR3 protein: CASSPAVSNQPQHF

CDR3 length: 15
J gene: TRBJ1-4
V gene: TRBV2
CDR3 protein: CASSQGAHTNEKLFF

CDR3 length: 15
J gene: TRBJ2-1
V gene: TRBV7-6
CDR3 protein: CASSLAAGSYNEQFF

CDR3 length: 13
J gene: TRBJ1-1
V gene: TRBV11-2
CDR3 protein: CAGGTGTNTEAFF

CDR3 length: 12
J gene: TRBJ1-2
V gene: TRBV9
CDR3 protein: CASSVGEGVITF

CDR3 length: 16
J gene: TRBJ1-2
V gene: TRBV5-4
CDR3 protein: CASSFRDNPRWYGYTF

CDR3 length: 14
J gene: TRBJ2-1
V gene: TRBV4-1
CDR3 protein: CASSQIAGVGEQFF

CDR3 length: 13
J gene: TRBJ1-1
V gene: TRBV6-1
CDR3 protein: CASSEQGADEAFF

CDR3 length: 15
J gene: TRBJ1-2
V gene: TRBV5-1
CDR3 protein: CASSLGGTATYGYTF

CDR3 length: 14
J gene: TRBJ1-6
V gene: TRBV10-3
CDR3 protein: CAIKAQRGNSPLHF

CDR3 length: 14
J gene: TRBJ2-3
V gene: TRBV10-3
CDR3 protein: CAITRDRGADTQYF

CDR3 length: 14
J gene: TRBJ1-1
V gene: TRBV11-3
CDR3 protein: CASSLASGSTEAFF

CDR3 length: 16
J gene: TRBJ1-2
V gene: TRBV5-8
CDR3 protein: CASSFRAGAANYGYTF

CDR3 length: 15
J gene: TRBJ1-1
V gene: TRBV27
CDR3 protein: CASRTGTALNTEAFF

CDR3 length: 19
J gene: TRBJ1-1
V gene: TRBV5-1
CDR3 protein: CASSLATTGGALLNTEAFF

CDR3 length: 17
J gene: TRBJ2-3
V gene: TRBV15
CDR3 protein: CATSRVGRGKSTDTQYF

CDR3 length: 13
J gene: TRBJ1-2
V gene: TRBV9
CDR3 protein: CASSVGTGNGYTF

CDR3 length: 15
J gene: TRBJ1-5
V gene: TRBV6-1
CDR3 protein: CASIGQGRFYQPQHF

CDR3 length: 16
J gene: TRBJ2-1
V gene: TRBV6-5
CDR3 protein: CASSSLGLASDNEQFF

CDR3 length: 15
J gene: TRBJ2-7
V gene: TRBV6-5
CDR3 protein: CASSSGLALSYEQYF

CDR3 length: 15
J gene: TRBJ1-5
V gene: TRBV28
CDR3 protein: CASRPRTGGRGPQHF

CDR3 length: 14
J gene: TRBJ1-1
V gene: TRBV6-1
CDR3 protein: CASSLTGKWDEAFF

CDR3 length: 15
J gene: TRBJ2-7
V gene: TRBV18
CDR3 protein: CASSPRQGATYEQYF

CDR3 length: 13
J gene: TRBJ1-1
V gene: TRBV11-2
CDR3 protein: CASSTRVNTEAFF

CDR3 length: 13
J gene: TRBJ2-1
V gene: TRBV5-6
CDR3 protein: CASSSDRVNEQFF

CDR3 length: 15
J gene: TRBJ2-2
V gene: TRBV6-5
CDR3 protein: CASGRQGLNTGELFF

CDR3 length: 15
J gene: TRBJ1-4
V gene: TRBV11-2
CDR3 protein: CASHSWGATNEKLFF

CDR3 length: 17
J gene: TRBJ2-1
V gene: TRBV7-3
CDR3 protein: CASSLTGGTLTGNEQFF